The rows below give T cell receptor beta chains drawn from one sample of a study of T cells in Graves' hyperthyroidism and ophthalmopathy. TCRdb re-called the multiplex PCR reads with MiXCR, one entry per CDR3 protein. Of around 600,000 distinct CDR3 sequences in the sample, 15% to 19% were seen once. Sequenced sample: blood. The receptor source for this set is a woman in her 30s with Graves' hyperthyroidism. Each CDR3 is given with its conserved first and last residue. Each record gives: D gene, clone size, J gene, CDR3 length, V gene, CDR3 protein, CDR3 DNA. A D gene is named only where the DNA matches it firmly. A row's size may be missing; if present it is once, few, many or a size class.

>NA|few|TRBJ2-2|16|TRBV7-2
CASSSPTRQTTGELFF
TGTGCCAGCAGCTCCCCGACTAGACAGACCACCGGGGAGCTGTTTTTT
>TRBD1|NA|TRBJ2-7|15|TRBV20-1
CSARGTGGSSYEQYF
TGCAGTGCTAGAGGCACAGGGGGAAGTTCCTACGAGCAGTACTTC
>NA|many|TRBJ2-1|11|TRBV20-1
CSATSSNEQFF
TGCAGTGCTACGAGTAGCAATGAGCAGTTCTTC
>NA|many|TRBJ2-1|12|TRBV2
CASMRPLNEQFF
TGTGCCAGCATGAGACCCCTCAATGAGCAGTTCTTC
>NA|few|TRBJ2-3|14|TRBV24-1
CATSDPDSPDTQYF
TGTGCCACCAGTGATCCGGACAGCCCAGATACGCAGTATTTT
>NA|NA|TRBJ1-4|14|TRBV24-1
CATSDGGKAEKLFF
TGTGCCACCAGTGATGGAGGGAAGGCTGAAAAACTGTTTTTT
>NA|many|TRBJ1-4|14|TRBV2
CASTSEQTNEKLFF
TGTGCCAGCACCTCAGAACAAACTAATGAAAAACTGTTTTTT
>NA|few|TRBJ1-4|18|TRBV7-2
CASSLDGAGRAITEKLFF
TGTGCCAGCAGCTTAGACGGGGCAGGGCGGGCGATTACTGAAAAACTGTTTTTT
>NA|many|TRBJ1-1|13|TRBV5-1
CASSSAVNTEAFF
TGCGCCAGCAGCTCGGCGGTGAACACTGAAGCTTTCTTT
>TRBD2|NA|TRBJ2-7|18|TRBV14
CASSAHVTGTSVTYEQYF
TGTGCCAGCAGCGCACATGTAACCGGGACTAGCGTAACCTACGAGCAGTACTTC
>NA|few|TRBJ2-3|15|TRBV6-1
CASSALQAITDTQYF
TGTGCCAGCAGTGCGCTGCAGGCGATCACAGATACGCAGTATTTT
>NA|NA|TRBJ2-7|17|TRBV7-8
CASSLLSRGEIPYEQYF
TGTGCCAGCAGCTTACTCTCGAGGGGCGAAATTCCCTACGAGCAGTACTTC
>NA|many|TRBJ2-7|12|TRBV27
CASSDRAGEQYF
TGTGCCAGCAGTGACAGGGCGGGGGAGCAGTACTTC
>NA|NA|TRBJ1-5|15|TRBV6-1
CASKLLGTVNQPQHF
TGTGCCAGCAAGCTCTTGGGAACAGTTAATCAGCCCCAGCATTTT
>TRBD2|many|TRBJ2-1|16|TRBV10-3
CAIRDTGTSGSRKQFF
TGTGCCATCAGAGATACCGGGACTAGCGGGAGTAGGAAGCAGTTCTTC
>TRBD2|NA|TRBJ2-1|16|TRBV5-8
CASSSPPSGSENEQFF
TGTGCCAGCAGCTCCCCCCCTAGCGGGAGTGAGAATGAGCAGTTCTTC
>NA|NA|TRBJ2-4|16|TRBV5-1
CASSQHKDSFQNIQYF
TGCGCCAGCAGCCAACATAAAGACAGTTTCCAAAACATTCAGTACTTC
>TRBD2|many|TRBJ2-3|14|TRBV5-1
CASSLLAGEDTQYF
TGCGCCAGCAGCTTGCTAGCGGGAGAGGATACGCAGTATTTT
>TRBD2|many|TRBJ2-5|14|TRBV20-1
CSARDAGGSMLQYF
TGCAGTGCTAGAGATGCGGGCGGGAGCATGCTTCAGTACTTC
>NA|many|TRBJ1-2|13|TRBV5-6
CASSLATDHGYTF
TGTGCCAGCAGCTTGGCCACGGATCATGGCTACACCTTC
>NA|few|TRBJ1-5|15|TRBV7-2
CASSFQYRVDQPQHF
TGTGCCAGCAGCTTCCAATACAGGGTGGATCAGCCCCAGCATTTT
>NA|many|TRBJ2-7|17|TRBV27
CASSSRLQGQGRNEQYF
TGTGCCAGCAGTTCACGCTTGCAGGGGCAGGGGAGGAACGAGCAGTACTTC
>NA|many|TRBJ1-1|12|TRBV7-2
CASSLGGQEAFF
TGTGCCAGCAGCTTAGGAGGACAGGAAGCTTTCTTT
>NA|NA|TRBJ2-7|14|TRBV5-1
CASGLESGPYEQYF
TGCGCCAGCGGCTTGGAAAGCGGACCCTACGAGCAGTACTTC
>NA|NA|TRBJ2-7|15|TRBV10-1
CASSGGVGGAYEQYF
TGCGCCAGCAGTGGGGGGGTAGGGGGCGCCTACGAGCAGTACTTC
>NA|few|TRBJ2-7|14|TRBV6-1
CASSEWGETYEQYF
TGTGCCAGCAGTGAATGGGGGGAGACCTACGAGCAGTACTTC
>NA|NA|TRBJ1-4|15|TRBV10-3
CAISESVADLEKLFF
TGTGCCATCAGTGAGTCGGTAGCAGACCTAGAAAAACTGTTTTTT
>TRBD1|many|TRBJ1-5|16|TRBV12-3/TRBV12-4
CASSPTGTGGNQPQHF
TGTGCCAGCAGCCCGACCGGGACAGGGGGCAATCAGCCCCAGCATTTT
>TRBD2|many|TRBJ2-1|17|TRBV6-2/TRBV6-3
CASSYPAEAGRDNEQFF
TGTGCCAGCAGTTATCCCGCGGAAGCGGGGAGGGACAATGAGCAGTTCTTC
>TRBD2|many|TRBJ2-1|17|TRBV14
CASSRPGLAGARNEQFF
TGTGCCAGCAGCCGACCTGGACTAGCGGGAGCTAGGAATGAGCAGTTCTTC
>NA|NA|TRBJ1-2|13|TRBV12-3/TRBV12-4
CASSLLTGHGYTF
TGTGCCAGCAGTCTCCTGACAGGACATGGCTACACCTTC
>TRBD2|many|TRBJ2-3|15|TRBV11-2
CASSFLAGEGDTQYF
TGTGCCAGCAGCTTTTTAGCGGGGGAGGGAGATACGCAGTATTTT
>TRBD2|NA|TRBJ2-7|15|TRBV13
CASSPSGGRFFEQYF
TGTGCCAGCAGCCCTAGTGGCGGGAGATTTTTCGAGCAGTACTTC
>TRBD1|few|TRBJ1-5|16|TRBV7-8
CASSFVQGAGAQPQHF
TGTGCCAGCAGCTTCGTACAGGGGGCAGGAGCACAGCCCCAGCATTTT
>TRBD2|many|TRBJ2-5|16|TRBV7-2
CASSLDSGGIQETQYF
TGTGCCAGCAGCTTGGACTCCGGGGGGATACAAGAGACCCAGTACTTC
>NA|many|TRBJ1-2|13|TRBV30
CAWSEQGVYGYTF
TGTGCCTGGAGTGAACAGGGCGTCTATGGCTACACCTTC
>NA|many|TRBJ2-1|11|TRBV2
CASADYNEQFF
TGTGCCAGCGCCGACTACAATGAGCAGTTCTTC
>TRBD2|many|TRBJ2-1|15|TRBV15
CATSSPGTSGNEQFF
TGTGCCACCAGCAGCCCCGGGACTAGCGGCAATGAGCAGTTCTTC
>NA|few|TRBJ2-2|13|TRBV20-1
CSAAMGNTGELFF
TGCAGTGCCGCAATGGGGAACACCGGGGAGCTGTTTTTT
>TRBD1|NA|TRBJ2-7|14|TRBV6-1
CAILPGQGPGEQYF
TGTGCCATACTACCGGGACAGGGCCCCGGCGAGCAGTACTTC
>TRBD1|NA|TRBJ2-4|18|TRBV19
CASSIGRTGVNRGNIQYF
TGTGCCAGTAGTATTGGGAGGACAGGGGTCAACAGGGGAAACATTCAGTACTTC
>TRBD1|NA|TRBJ2-1|16|TRBV9
CASSVDLDRGYNEQFF
TGTGCCAGCAGCGTAGACCTGGACAGGGGCTACAATGAGCAGTTCTTC
>NA|NA|TRBJ2-7|14|TRBV30
CAWSQLGGVDEQYF
TGTGCCTGGAGCCAGCTCGGGGGTGTGGACGAGCAGTACTTC
>TRBD1|many|TRBJ2-7|18|TRBV13
CASSLQGARSSGFYEQYF
TGTGCCAGCAGCTTACAGGGGGCGCGAAGTAGCGGCTTCTACGAGCAGTACTTC
>NA|many|TRBJ2-7|13|TRBV13
CASRDKRSYEQYF
TGTGCCAGCAGAGACAAGCGCTCCTACGAGCAGTACTTC
>TRBD2|many|TRBJ2-2|17|TRBV30
CAWSVPSTSGNTGELFF
TGTGCCTGGAGTGTCCCTTCGACTAGCGGGAACACCGGGGAGCTGTTTTTT
>NA|NA|TRBJ2-1|13|TRBV6-2/TRBV6-3
CASSFKGGALWFF
TGTGCCAGCAGTTTTAAAGGCGGGGCCCTCTGGTTCTTC
>TRBD2|NA|TRBJ2-4|16|TRBV7-2
CASSPGLAGAKNIQYF
TGTGCCAGCAGCCCGGGACTAGCGGGAGCCAAAAACATTCAGTACTTC
>NA|many|TRBJ2-7|12|TRBV27
CASRGREYEQYF
TGTGCCAGCAGGGGCAGAGAATACGAGCAGTACTTC
>TRBD2|NA|TRBJ2-1|19|TRBV19
CASSLPGLAGGPGDNEQFF
TGTGCCAGTAGTCTCCCCGGACTAGCGGGAGGGCCGGGAGACAATGAGCAGTTCTTC
>NA|few|TRBJ2-3|11|TRBV20-1
CSAGVTDTQYF
TGCAGTGCTGGCGTCACAGATACGCAGTATTTT
>NA|many|TRBJ1-1|14|TRBV2
CASRTFGMWPEAFF
TGTGCCAGCAGGACATTCGGTATGTGGCCTGAAGCTTTCTTT
>NA|many|TRBJ1-2|16|TRBV28
CASSSSDSVRRRGYTF
TGTGCCAGCAGTTCGTCGGACAGCGTTCGTCGCCGTGGCTACACCTTC
>NA|NA|TRBJ2-3|14|TRBV5-5
CASSLGGRSDTQYF
TGTGCCAGCAGCTTGGGAGGGAGATCAGATACGCAGTATTTT